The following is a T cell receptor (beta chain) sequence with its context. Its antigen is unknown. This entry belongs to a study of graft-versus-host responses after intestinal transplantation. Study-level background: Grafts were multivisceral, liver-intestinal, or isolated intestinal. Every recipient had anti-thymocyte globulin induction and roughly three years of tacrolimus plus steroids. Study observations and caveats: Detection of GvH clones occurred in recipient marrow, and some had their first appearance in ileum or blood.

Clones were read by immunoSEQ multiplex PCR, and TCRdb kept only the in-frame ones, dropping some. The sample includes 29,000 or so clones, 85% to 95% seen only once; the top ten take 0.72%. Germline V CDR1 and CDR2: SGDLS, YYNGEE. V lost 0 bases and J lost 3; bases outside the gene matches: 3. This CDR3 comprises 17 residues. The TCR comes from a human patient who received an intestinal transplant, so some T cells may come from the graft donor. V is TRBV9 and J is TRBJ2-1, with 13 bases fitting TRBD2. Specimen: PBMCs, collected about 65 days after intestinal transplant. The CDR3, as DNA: TGTGCCAGCAGCGTAGTGGGGACTAGCGGGGACTACAATGAGCAGTTCTTC. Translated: CASSVVGTSGDYNEQFF.